Listed below are T cell receptor beta chains from one sample, sequenced in a study of STAT5B mutations in CD4+ large granular lymphocyte leukemia. The data were produced by immunoSEQ multiplex PCR, yet TCRdb's version contains in-frame clones alone and is incomplete. Of about 8,100 clones listed, over 70% are singletons. Sequencing input: PBMCs. The receptor set was obtained from a woman aged 55 to 70 with CD4+ T-cell large granular lymphocyte leukemia. The CDR3 runs from the conserved cysteine through the conserved F or W. Each record gives: CDR3 protein, CDR3 DNA, V gene, CDR3 length, D gene, clone size, J gene. A D gene is named only where the DNA matches it firmly. The listing skips clone size in some rows; elsewhere it reads once, few, many or a size class.

cdr3_aa: CASSHSRLGAPQHF; cdr3_nt: TGTGCCAGCAGCCACAGCCGGTTAGGGGCGCCCCAGCATTTT; v_call: TRBV14; cdr3_length: 14; d_call: NA; clone_size: NA; j_call: TRBJ1-5
cdr3_aa: CASSQQYSNQPQHF; cdr3_nt: TGCGCCAGCAGCCAACAGTATAGCAATCAGCCCCAGCATTTT; v_call: TRBV4-3; cdr3_length: 14; d_call: NA; clone_size: NA; j_call: TRBJ1-5
cdr3_aa: CASTRGPSYEQYF; cdr3_nt: TGTGCCAGCACACGGGGGCCCTCCTACGAGCAGTACTTC; v_call: TRBV6-5; cdr3_length: 13; d_call: NA; clone_size: once; j_call: TRBJ2-7
cdr3_aa: CASSLESANYGYTF; cdr3_nt: TGTGCCAGCAGCTTAGAGTCTGCTAACTATGGCTACACCTTC; v_call: TRBV7-2; cdr3_length: 14; d_call: NA; clone_size: NA; j_call: TRBJ1-2
cdr3_aa: CSAREETQYF; cdr3_nt: TGCAGTGCTAGAGAAGAGACCCAGTACTTC; v_call: TRBV20-1; cdr3_length: 10; d_call: NA; clone_size: NA; j_call: TRBJ2-5
cdr3_aa: CSVYGLAGERDTQYF; cdr3_nt: TGCAGCGTGTATGGACTAGCGGGAGAAAGAGATACGCAGTATTTT; v_call: TRBV29-1; cdr3_length: 15; d_call: TRBD2; clone_size: NA; j_call: TRBJ2-3
cdr3_aa: CASSTPGGAGGTGELFF; cdr3_nt: TGTGCCAGCAGTACCCCCGGGGGGGCAGGGGGGACCGGGGAGCTGTTTTTT; v_call: TRBV28; cdr3_length: 17; d_call: NA; clone_size: NA; j_call: TRBJ2-2
cdr3_aa: CASSRGDSLNYGYTF; cdr3_nt: TGCGCCAGCAGCCGGGGGGACAGCCTTAACTATGGCTACACCTTC; v_call: TRBV4-3; cdr3_length: 15; d_call: TRBD1; clone_size: NA; j_call: TRBJ1-2
cdr3_aa: CASSLGSGVNTGELFF; cdr3_nt: TGTGCCAGCAGCTTAGGTAGCGGGGTGAACACCGGGGAGCTGTTTTTT; v_call: TRBV7-9; cdr3_length: 16; d_call: TRBD2; clone_size: NA; j_call: TRBJ2-2
cdr3_aa: CASSHLGLGYNEQFF; cdr3_nt: TGCGCCAGCAGCCACCTGGGACTAGGCTACAATGAGCAGTTCTTC; v_call: TRBV4-1; cdr3_length: 15; d_call: TRBD2; clone_size: NA; j_call: TRBJ2-1
cdr3_aa: CSVRQGRPGNTIYF; cdr3_nt: TGCAGCGTCAGACAGGGGAGACCTGGAAACACCATATATTTT; v_call: TRBV29-1; cdr3_length: 14; d_call: TRBD1; clone_size: NA; j_call: TRBJ1-3
cdr3_aa: CASSAGLTQETQYF; cdr3_nt: TGTGCCAGCAGTGCGGGACTCACGCAAGAGACCCAGTACTTC; v_call: TRBV6-6; cdr3_length: 14; d_call: NA; clone_size: NA; j_call: TRBJ2-5
cdr3_aa: CASSLSTSGIQETQYF; cdr3_nt: TGTGCCAGCAGTTTAAGCACTAGCGGGATCCAAGAGACCCAGTACTTC; v_call: TRBV28; cdr3_length: 16; d_call: TRBD2; clone_size: NA; j_call: TRBJ2-5
cdr3_aa: CAIRIDSYEQYF; cdr3_nt: TGTGCCATCAGGATCGACAGCTACGAGCAGTACTTC; v_call: TRBV10-3; cdr3_length: 12; d_call: NA; clone_size: NA; j_call: TRBJ2-7
cdr3_aa: CASSLYYEQYF; cdr3_nt: TGTGCCAGCAGCTTGTATTACGAGCAGTACTTC; v_call: TRBV5-4; cdr3_length: 11; d_call: NA; clone_size: NA; j_call: TRBJ2-7
cdr3_aa: CASSYPGQGEPQHF; cdr3_nt: TGCGCCAGCAGCTACCCGGGACAGGGAGAGCCCCAGCATTTT; v_call: TRBV4-1; cdr3_length: 14; d_call: TRBD1; clone_size: few; j_call: TRBJ1-5
cdr3_aa: CASSLWPPSNQPQHF; cdr3_nt: TGTGCCAGCAGCTTATGGCCGCCTAGCAATCAGCCCCAGCATTTT; v_call: TRBV7-9; cdr3_length: 15; d_call: NA; clone_size: NA; j_call: TRBJ1-5
cdr3_aa: CASSLEEGAEAFF; cdr3_nt: TGTGCCAGCAGCTTAGAGGAGGGCGCTGAAGCTTTCTTT; v_call: TRBV7-2; cdr3_length: 13; d_call: NA; clone_size: NA; j_call: TRBJ1-1
cdr3_aa: CASYGMKDRAPYEQYF; cdr3_nt: TGTGCCAGCTATGGCATGAAGGACAGGGCCCCCTACGAGCAGTACTTC; v_call: TRBV28; cdr3_length: 16; d_call: TRBD1; clone_size: NA; j_call: TRBJ2-7
cdr3_aa: CASSGGVNLYEQYF; cdr3_nt: TGTGCCAGTAGTGGCGGGGTAAACCTCTACGAGCAGTACTTC; v_call: TRBV19; cdr3_length: 14; d_call: NA; clone_size: NA; j_call: TRBJ2-7
cdr3_aa: CASGRDTEAFF; cdr3_nt: TGCGCCAGTGGGAGGGACACTGAAGCTTTCTTT; v_call: TRBV4-3; cdr3_length: 11; d_call: NA; clone_size: NA; j_call: TRBJ1-1
cdr3_aa: CSVEGKLGNTEAFF; cdr3_nt: TGCAGCGTTGAGGGCAAGTTGGGGAACACTGAAGCTTTCTTT; v_call: TRBV29-1; cdr3_length: 14; d_call: NA; clone_size: NA; j_call: TRBJ1-1
cdr3_aa: CASSATGEGNQPQHF; cdr3_nt: TGTGCCAGTAGTGCGACAGGGGAGGGCAATCAGCCCCAGCATTTT; v_call: TRBV19; cdr3_length: 15; d_call: TRBD1; clone_size: NA; j_call: TRBJ1-5
cdr3_aa: CASSYSGDRGYEQYF; cdr3_nt: TGTGCCAGCAGTTACTCGGGTGACAGGGGCTACGAGCAGTACTTC; v_call: TRBV6-5; cdr3_length: 15; d_call: TRBD1; clone_size: NA; j_call: TRBJ2-7
cdr3_aa: CASSPRQAGELFF; cdr3_nt: TGTGCCAGCAGCCCCAGACAGGCCGGGGAGCTGTTTTTT; v_call: TRBV11-2; cdr3_length: 13; d_call: NA; clone_size: NA; j_call: TRBJ2-2
cdr3_aa: CASSLSPGSDEQYF; cdr3_nt: TGTGCCAGCTCACTTTCGCCCGGGTCGGACGAGCAGTACTTC; v_call: TRBV18; cdr3_length: 14; d_call: NA; clone_size: NA; j_call: TRBJ2-7
cdr3_aa: CASRSDPGGETQYF; cdr3_nt: TGTGCCAGCAGAAGCGACCCGGGGGGGGAGACCCAGTACTTC; v_call: TRBV2; cdr3_length: 14; d_call: TRBD2; clone_size: NA; j_call: TRBJ2-5
cdr3_aa: CASSPYDNFEAFF; cdr3_nt: TGTGCCAGCAGCCCTTACGACAATTTTGAAGCTTTCTTT; v_call: TRBV7-6; cdr3_length: 13; d_call: NA; clone_size: NA; j_call: TRBJ1-1
cdr3_aa: CASSRLRPGSGETQYF; cdr3_nt: TGTGCCAGCAGCCGCCTTCGGCCAGGGAGTGGGGAGACCCAGTACTTC; v_call: TRBV5-6; cdr3_length: 16; d_call: NA; clone_size: NA; j_call: TRBJ2-5
cdr3_aa: CASGLALTYEQYF; cdr3_nt: TGTGCCAGCGGTCTAGCGCTTACCTACGAGCAGTACTTC; v_call: TRBV28; cdr3_length: 13; d_call: NA; clone_size: NA; j_call: TRBJ2-7
cdr3_aa: CASDRDSNQPQHF; cdr3_nt: TGTGCCAGCGACAGGGATAGCAATCAGCCCCAGCATTTT; v_call: TRBV6-4; cdr3_length: 13; d_call: TRBD1; clone_size: NA; j_call: TRBJ1-5
cdr3_aa: CASTRGSGQPQHF; cdr3_nt: TGTGCCAGCACCCGGGGGTCGGGACAGCCCCAGCATTTT; v_call: TRBV5-6; cdr3_length: 13; d_call: NA; clone_size: NA; j_call: TRBJ1-5
cdr3_aa: CASSPRGVSYEQYF; cdr3_nt: TGTGCCAGCAGCCCAAGAGGGGTGTCCTACGAGCAGTACTTC; v_call: TRBV9; cdr3_length: 14; d_call: NA; clone_size: NA; j_call: TRBJ2-7
cdr3_aa: CASSFKDTDTQYF; cdr3_nt: TGTGCCAGCAGCTTTAAGGACACAGATACGCAGTATTTT; v_call: TRBV5-6; cdr3_length: 13; d_call: NA; clone_size: NA; j_call: TRBJ2-3
cdr3_aa: CAWSVRGGYQPQHF; cdr3_nt: TGTGCCTGGAGTGTACGAGGGGGTTATCAGCCCCAGCATTTT; v_call: TRBV30; cdr3_length: 14; d_call: NA; clone_size: NA; j_call: TRBJ1-5
cdr3_aa: CASSWGSGELFF; cdr3_nt: TGTGCCAGCAGTTGGGGATCCGGGGAGCTGTTTTTT; v_call: TRBV28; cdr3_length: 12; d_call: NA; clone_size: NA; j_call: TRBJ2-2
cdr3_aa: CASSDDRGFGYTF; cdr3_nt: TGTGCCAGCAGCGATGACAGGGGTTTCGGCTACACCTTC; v_call: TRBV25-1; cdr3_length: 13; d_call: TRBD1; clone_size: NA; j_call: TRBJ1-2
cdr3_aa: CATSRDVGQSYGYTF; cdr3_nt: TGTGCCACCAGCAGAGATGTGGGACAGTCCTATGGCTACACCTTC; v_call: TRBV15; cdr3_length: 15; d_call: TRBD1; clone_size: few; j_call: TRBJ1-2
cdr3_aa: CASGLAGGPNTQYF; cdr3_nt: TGTGCCAGCGGACTAGCGGGAGGGCCGAATACGCAGTATTTT; v_call: TRBV2; cdr3_length: 14; d_call: TRBD2; clone_size: NA; j_call: TRBJ2-3
cdr3_aa: CASSKDDLITGELFF; cdr3_nt: TGTGCCAGCAGCAAAGACGACTTGATCACCGGGGAGCTGTTTTTT; v_call: TRBV11-3; cdr3_length: 15; d_call: NA; clone_size: NA; j_call: TRBJ2-2
cdr3_aa: CASSLTDGNYGYTF; cdr3_nt: TGCGCCAGCAGCTTAACGGACGGCAACTATGGCTACACCTTC; v_call: TRBV5-1; cdr3_length: 14; d_call: NA; clone_size: few; j_call: TRBJ1-2
cdr3_aa: CQGGDSTNQPQHF; cdr3_nt: TGTCAGGGGGGCGATTCGACCAATCAGCCCCAGCATTTT; v_call: TRBV7-2; cdr3_length: 13; d_call: TRBD1; clone_size: NA; j_call: TRBJ1-5
cdr3_aa: CASSLGVGQPQHF; cdr3_nt: TGTGCCAGCAGCTTGGGAGTGGGTCAGCCCCAGCATTTT; v_call: TRBV5-4; cdr3_length: 13; d_call: NA; clone_size: few; j_call: TRBJ1-5
cdr3_aa: CASSSGREGQPQHF; cdr3_nt: TGCGCCAGCAGCAGTGGGCGGGAAGGGCAGCCCCAGCATTTT; v_call: TRBV5-1; cdr3_length: 14; d_call: NA; clone_size: few; j_call: TRBJ1-5
cdr3_aa: CASSQDVSRSNTEAFF; cdr3_nt: TGCGCCAGCAGCCAAGATGTTTCGCGGTCGAACACTGAAGCTTTCTTT; v_call: TRBV4-1; cdr3_length: 16; d_call: NA; clone_size: NA; j_call: TRBJ1-1
cdr3_aa: CAWGLAGTSPNTGELFF; cdr3_nt: TGTGCCTGGGGACTAGCGGGAACTTCCCCGAACACCGGGGAGCTGTTTTTT; v_call: TRBV30; cdr3_length: 17; d_call: TRBD2; clone_size: NA; j_call: TRBJ2-2
cdr3_aa: CASSIGVPGATGELFF; cdr3_nt: TGTGCCAGTAGTATAGGGGTCCCGGGGGCAACCGGGGAGCTGTTTTTT; v_call: TRBV19; cdr3_length: 16; d_call: NA; clone_size: NA; j_call: TRBJ2-2
cdr3_aa: CASSLVGSGAFRGEQFF; cdr3_nt: TGTGCCAGCAGCTTAGTAGGTAGCGGGGCCTTCCGGGGGGAGCAGTTCTTC; v_call: TRBV7-2; cdr3_length: 17; d_call: TRBD2; clone_size: once; j_call: TRBJ2-1
cdr3_aa: CASSVSSGGDEQFF; cdr3_nt: TGTGCCAGCAGCGTCTCCTCTGGAGGGGATGAGCAGTTCTTC; v_call: TRBV9; cdr3_length: 14; d_call: NA; clone_size: once; j_call: TRBJ2-1
cdr3_aa: CASSALEGLTYEQYF; cdr3_nt: TGTGCCAGTAGTGCACTGGAGGGCCTCACCTACGAGCAGTACTTC; v_call: TRBV19; cdr3_length: 15; d_call: NA; clone_size: NA; j_call: TRBJ2-7
cdr3_aa: CASSLPRTVCYEQYF; cdr3_nt: TGCGCCAGCAGTCTCCCGCGGACAGTTTGCTACGAGCAGTACTTC; v_call: TRBV23-1; cdr3_length: 15; d_call: NA; clone_size: NA; j_call: TRBJ2-7
cdr3_aa: CAWSVERSGGYTF; cdr3_nt: TGTGCCTGGAGTGTAGAACGTTCGGGTGGCTACACCTTC; v_call: TRBV30; cdr3_length: 13; d_call: NA; clone_size: NA; j_call: TRBJ1-2